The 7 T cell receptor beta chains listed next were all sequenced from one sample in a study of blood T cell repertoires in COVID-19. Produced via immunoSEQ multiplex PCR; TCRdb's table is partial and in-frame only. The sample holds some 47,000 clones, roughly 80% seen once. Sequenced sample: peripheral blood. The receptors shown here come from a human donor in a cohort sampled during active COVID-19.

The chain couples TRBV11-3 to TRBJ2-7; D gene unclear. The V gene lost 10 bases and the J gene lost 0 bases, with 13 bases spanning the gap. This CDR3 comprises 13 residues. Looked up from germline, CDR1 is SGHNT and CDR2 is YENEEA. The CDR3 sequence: CATAYPISYEQYV. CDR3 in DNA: TGTGCCACTGCCTATCCGATCTCCTACGAGCAGTACGTC.

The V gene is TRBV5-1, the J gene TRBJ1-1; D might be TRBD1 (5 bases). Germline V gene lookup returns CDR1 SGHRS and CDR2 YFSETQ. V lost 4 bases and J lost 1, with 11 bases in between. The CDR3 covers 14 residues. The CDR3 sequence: CASSAGTGNTEAFF. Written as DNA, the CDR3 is TGCGCCAGCAGCGCGGGGACGGGGAACACTGAAGCTTTCTTT.

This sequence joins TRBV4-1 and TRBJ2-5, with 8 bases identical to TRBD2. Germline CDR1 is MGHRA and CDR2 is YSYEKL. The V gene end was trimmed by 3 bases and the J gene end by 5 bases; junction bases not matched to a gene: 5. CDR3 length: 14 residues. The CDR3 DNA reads TGCGCCAGCAGCCAGGCGGGGGGTGACGAGACCCAGTACTTC. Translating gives CASSQAGGDETQYF.

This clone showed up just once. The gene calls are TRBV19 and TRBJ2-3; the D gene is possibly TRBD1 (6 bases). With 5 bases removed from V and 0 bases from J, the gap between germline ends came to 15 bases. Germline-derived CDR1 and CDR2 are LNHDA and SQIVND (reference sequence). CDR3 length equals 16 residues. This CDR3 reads CASSLGYRVSTDTQYF. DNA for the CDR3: TGTGCCAGTAGTCTGGGATACAGGGTTAGCACAGATACGCAGTATTTT. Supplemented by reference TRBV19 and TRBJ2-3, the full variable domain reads DGGITQSPKYLFRKEGQNVTLSCEQNLNHDAMYWYRQDPGQGLRLIYYSQIVNDFQKGDIAEGYSVSREKKESFPLTVTSAQKNPTAFYLCASSLGYRVSTDTQYFGPGTRLTVL.

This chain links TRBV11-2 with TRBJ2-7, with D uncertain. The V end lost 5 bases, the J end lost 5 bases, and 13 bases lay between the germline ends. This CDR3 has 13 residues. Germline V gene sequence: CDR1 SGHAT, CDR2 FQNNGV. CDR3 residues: CASSGASLDEQYV. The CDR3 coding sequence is TGTGCCAGCAGCGGAGCGTCTCTCGACGAGCAGTACGTC.

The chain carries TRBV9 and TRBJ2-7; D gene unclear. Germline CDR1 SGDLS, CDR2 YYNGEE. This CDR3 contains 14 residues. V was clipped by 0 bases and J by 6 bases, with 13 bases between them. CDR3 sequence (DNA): TGTGCCAGCAGCGTAGCTGGCCTAGGCCCCGAGCAGTACTTC. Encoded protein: CASSVAGLGPEQYF.

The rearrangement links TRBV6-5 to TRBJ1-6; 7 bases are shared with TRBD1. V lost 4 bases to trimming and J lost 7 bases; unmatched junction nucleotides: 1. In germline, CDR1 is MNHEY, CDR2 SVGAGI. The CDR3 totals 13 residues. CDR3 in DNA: TGTGCCAGCAGTTGGGACAGCAATTCACCCCTCCACTTT. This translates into CASSWDSNSPLHF.